This T cell receptor beta chain was found in a study of T cells after yellow fever vaccination. At the level of the study: Using CD3, CD45RA, CCR7 and CD95, the EM, EMRA, CM and Tscm memory subsets were sorted. SMART-Seq v4 Ultra Low Input prepared libraries from low-cell fractions.

This clonotype was seen at least ten times. General study results and limits: The CD4 and CD8 compartments had a small share of their clonotypes in common.

TCRdb redid the calling of the 5' RACE reads with MiXCR, one entry per CDR3 protein. The table has around 50,000 distinct CDR3 sequences, around 6.8% seen once; the top ten hold about 10%. The clonotype comes from a man aged 25-45 years who received the YFV17D yellow fever vaccine. The sample here was PBMCs, either bulk or a sorted T-cell subset (CD4+, CD8+, memory, or dextramer-sorted; not recorded which), taken 45 days after the yellow fever booster vaccination.

The CDR3 sequence: CASSERQLNQPQHF. The CDR3 DNA is TGCGCCAGCAGTGAGCGACAGCTCAATCAGCCCCAGCATTTT. V gene TRBV10-2 combines with J gene TRBJ1-5; tentative D call: TRBD1 (5 bases). From germline, CDR1 is WSHSY and CDR2 SAAADI. Deletions cut 2 bases from V and 3 bases from J, with 8 bases between. The CDR3 runs to 14 residues.